What follows are 17 T cell receptor beta chains derived from one specimen sequenced in a study of CD8 T cells in Susac syndrome. With random hexamers, roughly 0.45 to 1 ug RNA was reverse transcribed. MiXCR, run by TCRdb on the immunoSEQ multiplex PCR reads, gives a single entry per CDR3 protein. The table has approximately 120,000 distinct CDR3 sequences, less than 95% seen once. Sequencing was carried out using CD8+ T cells from PBMCs. These receptors all stem from a human donor in good health.

This clonotype was seen once. V is TRBV27 and J is TRBJ1-3, with D unclear. Trimming pared 6 bases from V and 4 bases from J, leaving 10 bases between. The CDR3 spans 13 residues. CDR1 is MNHEY, CDR2 SMNVEV, per germline (reference sequence). For the CDR3, the DNA is TGTGCCAGCAGCCCCCGCTCCGGAAACACCATATATTTT. Its protein product is CASSPRSGNTIYF.

The chain recombines TRBV7-2 with TRBJ2-4, with TRBD1 as a possible D gene (5 bases). Germline V gene sequence: CDR1 SGHTA, CDR2 FQGNSA. Deletions cut 1 base from V and 7 bases from J, with 14 bases between. This CDR3 region has 15 residues. The CDR3 sequence: CASSLGRQGGNIQYF. In nucleotides, the CDR3 is TGTGCCAGCAGCTTAGGCCGGCAGGGTGGGAACATTCAGTACTTC.

The V call is TRBV12-3 or TRBV12-4, the J call TRBJ2-2; 7 nucleotides align to TRBD2. J lost 4 bases, V lost 3 bases, and 2 bases had no gene match. This CDR3 contains 14 residues. CDR3 nucleotides: TGTGCCAGCAGTTTTACGGGGGGCACCGGGGAGCTGTTTTTT. This translates into CASSFTGGTGELFF.

This rearrangement joins TRBV5-5 to TRBJ1-1, with TRBD1 identical over 7 bases. The CDR3 has 17 amino acids. Trimming at V came to 4 bases and at J to 2 bases, leaving 14 bases not matched to a gene. Germline CDR1 reads SGHKS; CDR2 reads YYEKEE (reference sequence). CDR3 coding DNA: TGTGCCAGCAGCCCCACCACAAACAGGGGAAGAAACACTGAAGCTTTCTTT. Its protein product is CASSPTTNRGRNTEAFF.

The V call is TRBV29-1, the J call TRBJ2-3, with 9 bases matching TRBD1. J lost 2 bases, V lost 6 bases, and 15 bases had no gene match. This CDR3 comprises 17 residues. Germline assignment: CDR1 SQVTM and CDR2 ANQGSEA. CDR3 loop: CSVQIIPGTGTTDTQYF. The CDR3 bases are TGCAGCGTCCAGATAATCCCCGGGACAGGGACCACAGATACGCAGTATTTT.

This rearrangement joins TRBV20-1 to TRBJ1-3; D not resolved. Germline lookup yields CDR1 DFQATT and CDR2 SNEGSKA (reference sequence). The germline V and J ends were trimmed by 5 bases and 0 bases, with 11 bases remaining between them. CDR3 length: 14 amino acids. As DNA, the CDR3 is TGCAGTGCTCCTGCCGTCAACTCTGGAAACACCATATATTTT. Translated: CSAPAVNSGNTIYF.

The rearrangement joins TRBV7-2 to TRBJ2-1; 12 bases map to TRBD2. The CDR3 spans 16 residues. With V trimmed by 6 bases and J by 3 bases, 6 bases remained unmatched. Looked up from germline, CDR1 is SGHTA and CDR2 is FQGNSA. CDR3 in DNA: TGTGCCAGCAGATTGACTAGCGGGAGTGACTACAATGAGCAGTTCTTC. It codes for CASRLTSGSDYNEQFF.

V usage is TRBV20-1 and J usage is TRBJ2-2, with TRBD1 matching over 9 bases. CDR3 length equals 18 residues. The V segment lost 1 base and the J segment 0 bases; nucleotides outside the gene matches: 9. Germline assignment: CDR1 DFQATT and CDR2 SNEGSKA (reference sequence). This CDR3 is CSARGRTGGAANTGELFF. CDR3 sequence (DNA): TGCAGTGCTAGAGGCCGCACAGGGGGCGCAGCGAACACCGGGGAGCTGTTTTTT.

J is TRBJ2-2 and V is TRBV19; D not resolved. CDR1 is LNHDA, CDR2 SQIVND, per germline (reference sequence). V was pared by 5 bases and J by 5 bases, with 6 bases between. The CDR3 totals 12 residues. CDR3 sequence reads: CASSFRTGELFF. In nucleotides, the CDR3 is TGTGCCAGTAGTTTCCGTACCGGGGAGCTGTTTTTT.

The CDR3 protein is CASSSGTAVYGYTF. The CDR3 DNA reads TGTGCCAGCAGCTCCGGGACAGCAGTCTATGGCTACACCTTC. The chain links TRBV7-3 to TRBJ1-2, with 7 positions matching TRBD1. The germline V gene has CDR1 SGHTA and CDR2 FQGTGA. CDR3 length: 14 residues. V lost 4 bases, J lost 4 bases, and 6 bases stayed unmatched.

The CDR3 coding sequence is TGTGCCTCGTTATCGGGCGGTCTCTACACCTTC. Protein sequence: CASLSGGLYTF. The J gene is TRBJ1-2, the V gene TRBV30; no clear D. CDR3 length: 11 residues. Germline loops: CDR1 GTSNPN, CDR2 SVGIG (reference sequence). V was cut by 7 bases and J by 10 bases, with 16 bases left in between.

The J gene is TRBJ1-1, the V gene TRBV12-3 or TRBV12-4; unclear D gene. The CDR3 contains 15 residues. Trimming removed 6 bases at V and 1 base at J, with 15 bases between. CDR3 in amino acids: CASRTTGEKNTEAFF. CDR3 DNA: TGTGCCAGCAGGACGACGGGCGAGAAGAACACTGAAGCTTTCTTT.

The genes are TRBV20-1 and TRBJ1-2, with D perhaps TRBD1 (5 bases). In germline, CDR1 is DFQATT, CDR2 SNEGSKA (reference sequence). The germline V and J ends were trimmed by 3 bases and 8 bases, with 25 bases remaining between them. The CDR3 is 16 amino acids. The CDR3 nucleotides read TGCAGTGCTAGGGCCGGGACCCCGGTGGATCTGAGGGGCTACACCTTC. This codes for CSARAGTPVDLRGYTF.

The chain has TRBV14 and TRBJ1-6; D perhaps matches TRBD1 (5 bases). Between the trimmed V and J ends, which lost 0 bases and 12 bases, there was a span of 9 bases. CDR1 is SGHDN and CDR2 is FVKESK in the germline V gene. The CDR3 runs to 13 residues. The CDR3 bases are TGTGCCAGCAGCCAAGATAGCAGGGTACCCCTCCACTTT. The encoded protein is CASSQDSRVPLHF. The whole variable domain, filled in from reference TRBV14 and TRBJ1-6, reads EAGVTQFPSHSVIEKGQTVTLRCDPISGHDNLYWYRRVMGKEIKFLLHFVKESKQDESGMPNNRFLAERTGGTYSTLKVQPAELEDSGVYFCASSQDSRVPLHFGNGTRLTVT.

J is TRBJ2-3 and V is TRBV19; possibly TRBD2 for D (6 bases). There are 16 residues in the CDR3. V was cut by 5 bases and J by 2 bases, with 17 bases left in between. The germline CDR1 and CDR2 sequences are LNHDA and SQIVND (reference sequence). The CDR3 DNA sequence: TGTGCCAGTAGTCCCCGTCGGGGGAGCCCCACAGATACGCAGTATTTT. Its translation: CASSPRRGSPTDTQYF.

The chain has TRBV7-2 and TRBJ1-2; D may be TRBD1 (6 bases). The CDR3 has 14 residues. From germline, CDR1 is SGHTA and CDR2 FQGNSA. V was trimmed by 2 bases and J by 2 bases, leaving 9 bases between them. This CDR3 is CASSLRQENYGYTF. The DNA of the CDR3 is TGTGCCAGCAGCTTAAGACAGGAGAACTATGGCTACACCTTC.

The chain is built from TRBV6-5 and TRBJ1-4, with 9 bases identical to TRBD1. The CDR3 consists of 13 residues. Germline V gives CDR1 MNHEY, CDR2 SVGAGI. After removal of 6 bases from V and 12 bases from J, the junction contained 8 bases not matched to a gene. CDR3 residues: CASSRGQGWQLFF. In DNA form, the CDR3 reads TGTGCCAGCAGCCGCGGACAGGGGTGGCAACTGTTTTTT.